This T cell receptor beta chain was recorded in a study of cytomegalovirus exposure and HLA in healthy donors. Study-wide results and caveats: An ancestry cluster, one associated with Asian ancestry, reportedly showed fewer N-insertions than the 666-donor mean in a later analysis. Specific recognition of CMV antigens was confirmed in vitro for three chains (all CMV-associated).

Germline trimming cut 2 bases from V and 6 bases from J; bases unmatched to any gene: 8. This CDR3 region has 16 residues. Germline assignment: CDR1 SGHVS and CDR2 FQNEAQ. In its sample, this clone was seen once. The antigen remains unidentified. Vbeta (60) and Jbeta (13) primers were used in the PCR. Sequencing was performed with immunoSEQ multiplex PCR; in TCRdb, only in-frame clones are kept and a portion is missing. The repertoire holds 100,000 to 150,000 clones, with over 75% as singletons. Healthy people donating bone marrow made up the donors. The clonotype originates from a man aged 18 to 29 in good health and CMV-seropositive. The chain combines TRBV7-8 with TRBJ2-1; 9 nucleotides line up with TRBD2. Sequencing was carried out using PBMCs. The CDR3 bases are TGTGCCAGCAGCTTATGGTCCAGCGGGAGGTCCAATGAGCAGTTCTTC. Translation gives CASSLWSSGRSNEQFF.